The entry below describes one T cell receptor (beta chain). Produced via immunoSEQ multiplex PCR; TCRdb's table is partial and in-frame only. The repertoire has some 2,100,000 clones, 90% to 97% of them found once; the top ten carry 0.1% to 0.15%. These data come from a study of shared clonotypes between healthy human individuals. There are 13 residues in the CDR3. Between the trimmed V and J ends, which lost 0 bases and 7 bases, there was a span of 10 bases. Germline CDR1 SGHKS, CDR2 YYEKEE (reference sequence). The sample comprised naive CD4+ T cells sorted from blood. As to subset: CD45RA+ positively selected. The J gene is TRBJ1-1, the V gene TRBV5-5; D remains unclear. This receptor was obtained from a young man in good health. CDR3 residues: CASSLDRVYEAFF. The CDR3 bases are TGTGCCAGCAGCTTGGACCGGGTATATGAAGCTTTCTTT.